This T cell receptor beta chain was recorded in a study of blood T cell repertoires in COVID-19. The germline V gene has CDR1 SGHVS and CDR2 FQNEAQ. The CDR3 extends over 14 amino acids. The V end was cut by 1 base, the J end by 5 bases, with 11 bases between. Assay used: immunoSEQ multiplex PCR; TCRdb lists only in-frame clones, some missing. The sample contains some 220,000 clones, about nine tenths of which appear only once. The TCR was taken from a woman aged 25-40 years who had recovered from COVID-19. The chain couples TRBV7-8 to TRBJ1-1; D is possibly TRBD1 (6 bases). Sample: PBMCs or T cells enriched from blood (not recorded which). In DNA form, the CDR3 reads TGTGCCAGCAGCTTAGAACAGGGTGGAACTGAAGCTTTCTTT. This gives the protein CASSLEQGGTEAFF.